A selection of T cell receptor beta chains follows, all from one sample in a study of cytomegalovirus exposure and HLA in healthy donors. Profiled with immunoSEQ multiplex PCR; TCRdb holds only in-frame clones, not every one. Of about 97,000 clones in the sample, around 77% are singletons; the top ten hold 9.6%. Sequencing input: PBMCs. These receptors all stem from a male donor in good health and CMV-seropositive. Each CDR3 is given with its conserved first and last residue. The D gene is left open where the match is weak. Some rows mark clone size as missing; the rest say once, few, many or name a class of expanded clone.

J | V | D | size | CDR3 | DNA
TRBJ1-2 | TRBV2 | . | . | CASSEVRGNYGYTF | TGTGCCAGCAGTGAAGTCCGGGGGAACTATGGCTACACCTTC
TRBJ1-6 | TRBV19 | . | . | CASSPSGGISPLHF | TGTGCCAGTAGCCCCTCCGGGGGAATTTCACCCCTCCACTTT
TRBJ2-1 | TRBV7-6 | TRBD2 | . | CASSSRLAGRNYNEQFF | TGTGCCAGCAGCTCACGACTAGCGGGAAGGAACTACAATGAGCAGTTCTTC
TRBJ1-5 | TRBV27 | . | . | CASSLQAANQPQHF | TGTGCCAGCAGTTTACAGGCAGCAAATCAGCCCCAGCATTTT
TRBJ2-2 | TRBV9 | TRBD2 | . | CASSPGTSGSTGELFF | TGTGCCAGCAGCCCAGGGACTAGCGGGAGCACCGGGGAGCTGTTTTTT
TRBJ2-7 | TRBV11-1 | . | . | CASSLRTSSYEQYF | TGTGCCAGCAGCTTAAGAACTAGCTCCTACGAGCAGTACTTC
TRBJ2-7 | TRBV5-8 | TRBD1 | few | CASSYYRGTYEQYF | TGTGCCAGCAGCTACTACAGGGGGACCTACGAGCAGTACTTC
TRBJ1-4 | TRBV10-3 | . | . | CATLDSLNEKLFF | TGTGCCACCCTGGACAGCCTTAATGAAAAACTGTTTTTT
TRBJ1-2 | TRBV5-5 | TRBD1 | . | CASSSGQGNYGYTF | TGTGCCAGCAGTTCCGGACAGGGCAACTATGGCTACACCTTC
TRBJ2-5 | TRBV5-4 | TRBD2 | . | CASSLGGGETQYF | TGTGCCAGCAGCCTCGGGGGAGGGGAGACCCAGTACTTC
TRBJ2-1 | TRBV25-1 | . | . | CASSLESSYNEQFF | TGTGCCAGCAGTTTGGAGAGCTCCTACAATGAGCAGTTCTTC
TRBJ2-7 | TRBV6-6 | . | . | CASTSEGRKYF | TGTGCCAGCACCTCGGAGGGAAGGAAGTACTTC
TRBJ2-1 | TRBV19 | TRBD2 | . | CASSNGLAGLDEQFF | TGTGCCAGTAGTAACGGACTAGCGGGGCTCGATGAGCAGTTCTTC
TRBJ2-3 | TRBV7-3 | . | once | CASSYRRGAGADTQYF | TGTGCCAGCAGCTATCGGAGGGGAGCCGGCGCAGATACGCAGTATTTT
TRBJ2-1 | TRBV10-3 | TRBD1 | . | CAIRSAQGYNEQFF | TGTGCCATCAGGTCGGCACAGGGGTACAATGAGCAGTTCTTC
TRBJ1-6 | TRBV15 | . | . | CATSRERSSYNSPLHF | TGTGCCACCAGCAGAGAGAGGAGCTCCTATAATTCACCCCTCCACTTT
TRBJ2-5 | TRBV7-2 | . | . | CASSQQPSQETQYF | TGTGCCAGCAGCCAACAGCCATCCCAAGAGACCCAGTACTTC
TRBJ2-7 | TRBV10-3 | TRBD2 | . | CAISPGLALYEQYF | TGTGCCATCAGCCCAGGACTAGCCCTCTACGAGCAGTACTTC
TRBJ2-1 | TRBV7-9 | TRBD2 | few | CASSLEVSGRSYNEQFF | TGTGCCAGCAGCTTAGAGGTTAGCGGGAGGTCCTACAATGAGCAGTTCTTC
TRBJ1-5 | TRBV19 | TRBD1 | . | CASSILTGQGGQPQHF | TGTGCCAGTAGTATCCTTACGGGACAGGGTGGTCAGCCCCAGCATTTT
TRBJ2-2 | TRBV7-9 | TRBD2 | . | CASSFRLAGFTGELFF | TGTGCCAGCAGCTTCAGACTAGCGGGATTCACCGGGGAGCTGTTTTTT
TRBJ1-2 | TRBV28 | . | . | CASTLYSGGYTF | TGTGCCAGCACCCTCTATTCGGGAGGCTACACCTTC
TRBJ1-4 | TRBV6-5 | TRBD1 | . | CASSRSRQGTEKLFF | TGTGCCAGCAGCCGAAGCCGACAGGGGACCGAAAAACTGTTTTTT
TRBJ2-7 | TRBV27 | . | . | CASRRKGLDPTSLYEQYF | TGTGCCAGCAGAAGGAAGGGGCTAGACCCAACCAGCCTTTACGAGCAGTACTTC
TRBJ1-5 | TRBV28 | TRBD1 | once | CASSLGTAGSRPQHF | TGTGCCAGCAGTTTAGGGACAGCCGGAAGTCGGCCCCAGCATTTT
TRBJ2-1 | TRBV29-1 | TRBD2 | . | CSVEGLAVSYNEQFF | TGCAGCGTTGAGGGACTAGCGGTCTCCTACAATGAGCAGTTCTTC
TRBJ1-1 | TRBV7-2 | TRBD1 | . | CASSLDRGAMNTEAFF | TGTGCCAGCAGCTTAGACAGGGGGGCAATGAACACTGAAGCTTTCTTT
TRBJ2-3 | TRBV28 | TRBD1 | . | CAIGGTGSADTQYF | TGTGCCATAGGGGGGACAGGGAGCGCAGATACGCAGTATTTT
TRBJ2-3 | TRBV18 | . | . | CASSPLRTDTQYF | TGTGCCAGCTCACCCCTCCGCACAGATACGCAGTATTTT
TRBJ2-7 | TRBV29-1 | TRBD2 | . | CSVSGRAEGEQYF | TGCAGCGTTAGCGGGAGGGCCGAGGGCGAGCAGTACTTC
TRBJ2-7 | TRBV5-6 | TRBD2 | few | CASSFSGSSYEQYF | TGTGCCAGCAGCTTCAGCGGGAGCTCCTACGAGCAGTACTTC
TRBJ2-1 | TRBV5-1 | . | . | CASSLLLSSSYNEQFF | TGCGCCAGCAGCTTGCTACTCTCGAGCTCCTACAATGAGCAGTTCTTC
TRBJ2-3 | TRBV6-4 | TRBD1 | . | CASSPDRGIDTQYF | TGTGCCAGCAGCCCGGACAGGGGAATAGATACGCAGTATTTT
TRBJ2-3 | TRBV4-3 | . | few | CASSQERGRARAYTDTQYF | TGCGCCAGCAGCCAAGAGCGGGGTAGGGCCAGGGCCTACACAGATACGCAGTATTTT
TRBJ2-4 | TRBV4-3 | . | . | CASSQYLGAKNIQYF | TGCGCCAGCAGCCAATATCTAGGAGCCAAAAACATTCAGTACTTC
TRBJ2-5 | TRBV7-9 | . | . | CASSLGPRWETQYF | TGTGCCAGCAGCTTAGGTCCGCGGTGGGAGACCCAGTACTTC
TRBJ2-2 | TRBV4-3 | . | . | CASSQEAAGELFF | TGCGCCAGCAGCCAAGAAGCGGCGGGGGAGCTGTTTTTT
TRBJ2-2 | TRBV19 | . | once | CASSNTRGQGLAGELFF | TGTGCCAGTAGTAACACCCGTGGCCAGGGGCTGGCCGGGGAGCTGTTTTTT
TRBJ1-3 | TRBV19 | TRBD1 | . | CASSTTARGPGNTIYF | TGTGCCAGTAGTACGACCGCCAGGGGGCCAGGAAACACCATATATTTT
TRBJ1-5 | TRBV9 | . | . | CASSVGVRDNQPQHF | TGTGCCAGCAGCGTCGGAGTCCGAGACAATCAGCCCCAGCATTTT
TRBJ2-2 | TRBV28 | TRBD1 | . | CASRAGGNTGELFF | TGTGCCAGCAGGGCAGGGGGCAACACCGGGGAGCTGTTTTTT
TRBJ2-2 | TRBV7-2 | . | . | CASRTVNTGELFF | TGTGCCAGCCGGACAGTTAACACCGGGGAGCTGTTTTTT
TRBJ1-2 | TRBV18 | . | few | CASSPNLEGNYGYTF | TGTGCCAGCTCACCAAACTTGGAGGGTAACTATGGCTACACCTTC
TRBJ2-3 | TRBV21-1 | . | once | CASSKEVCAGEVRDTQYF | TGTGCCAGCAGCAAAGAAGTCTGCGCGGGGGAGGTCAGAGATACGCAGTATTTT
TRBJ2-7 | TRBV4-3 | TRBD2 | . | CASSLVGGAGYEQYF | TGCGCCAGCAGCCTCGTGGGAGGGGCGGGGTACGAGCAGTACTTC
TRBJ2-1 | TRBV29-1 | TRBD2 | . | CSGKTGTSGSNEQFF | TGCAGCGGTAAGACCGGGACTAGCGGGAGCAATGAGCAGTTCTTC
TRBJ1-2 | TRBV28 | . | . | CASSLDLNYGYTF | TGTGCCAGCAGTTTAGACTTAAACTATGGCTACACCTTC
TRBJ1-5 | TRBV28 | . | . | CASSSAGAGRQPQHF | TGTGCCAGCAGCTCTGCAGGGGCAGGACGGCAGCCCCAGCATTTT
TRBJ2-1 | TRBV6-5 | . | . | CASSQDRYEQFF | TGTGCCAGCAGTCAAGACAGGTATGAGCAGTTCTTC